Listed below are T cell receptor beta chains from one sample, sequenced in a study of post-analysis software for immune sequencing data. TCRdb fed the PCR reads into MiXCR, producing one record per CDR3 protein. The data show roughly 800,000 distinct CDR3 sequences, 30% seen once. Sequencing was done on a sample of blood. The receptors were sampled from a girl aged 5-17 years with multiple sclerosis. Both conserved end residues are part of each CDR3. A D gene is named only where the DNA matches it firmly. Clone size is shown for a subset of rows, as once, few, many or a class of expanded clone.

V gene	clone size	J gene	D gene	CDR3 DNA	CDR3 protein
TRBV20-1	-	TRBJ2-1	TRBD2	TGCAGTGCTACCCACGCCGGGACTAGCGGCAATGAGCAGTTCTTC	CSATHAGTSGNEQFF
TRBV27	few	TRBJ1-5	-	TGTGCCAGCTCAGGGCCCGCATGTCAGCCCCAGCATTTT	CASSGPACQPQHF
TRBV29-1	-	TRBJ2-3	TRBD2	TGCAGCGTTGAAATTAGCGGGACAAGTTCAGATACGCAGTATTTT	CSVEISGTSSDTQYF
TRBV7-2	few	TRBJ2-5	TRBD2	TGTGCCAGCAGCTTATCGACTAGCGGGAGTATGAAGACCCAGTACTTC	CASSLSTSGSMKTQYF
TRBV29-1	-	TRBJ2-7	-	TGCAGCGTTGAGGGCGGAGACTCCTACGAGCAGTACTTC	CSVEGGDSYEQYF
TRBV11-3	-	TRBJ2-7	-	TGTGCCAGCAGCTTAGATCTAGGCTACGAGCAGTACTTC	CASSLDLGYEQYF
TRBV10-3	-	TRBJ1-5	-	TGTGCCATCAGTGAGGGCCAGGGCAATCAGCCCCAGCATTTT	CAISEGQGNQPQHF
TRBV20-1	many	TRBJ1-1	TRBD1	TGCAGTGCTAGGGGAACAGGGGCTTTTAAAGCTTTCTTT	CSARGTGAFKAFF
TRBV15	-	TRBJ2-5	-	TGTGCCACCAGCAGAGATTGGGAGTGGGGTCAAGAGACCCAGTACTTC	CATSRDWEWGQETQYF
TRBV29-1	-	TRBJ2-7	TRBD2	TGCAGCGTTGACGGCGGGAGTGGGGACGAGCAGTACTTC	CSVDGGSGDEQYF
TRBV5-6	few	TRBJ2-5	-	TGTGCCAGCAGCTTGGGCGCTAGCCTTTATGGGGAGACCCAGTACTTC	CASSLGASLYGETQYF
TRBV5-1	few	TRBJ2-3	-	TGCGCCAGCAGCTTGTTAGGGGAGAGGTGGGGCGAAGATACGCAGTATTTT	CASSLLGERWGEDTQYF
TRBV20-1	-	TRBJ2-1	-	TGCAGTGCTAGGTTACCAAACAATGAGCAGTTCTTC	CSARLPNNEQFF
TRBV24-1	-	TRBJ2-1	-	TGTGCCACCAGCGGGAGTAGCAATGAGCAGTTCTTC	CATSGSSNEQFF
TRBV20-1	-	TRBJ1-1	-	TGCAGGGGGGGGTGGACTGAAGCTTTCTTT	CRGGWTEAFF